These 29 T cell receptor beta chains originate from one sample sequenced in a study of neurological immune-mediated disorders. Each CDR3 protein is one row after TCRdb ran MiXCR on the 5' RACE reads. The table shows some 20,000 distinct CDR3 sequences, with approximately 8% occurring only once. Sequenced material: CD8+ T cells from blood. The receptors come from a woman aged 25-40 years with HTLV-1-associated myelopathy (HAM/TSP).

This clonotype appeared many times. The V and J genes are TRBV5-1 and TRBJ2-1; D remains unclear. Trimming stripped 0 bases from V and 9 bases from J, with 7 bases between. Germline values: CDR1 SGHRS, CDR2 YFSETQ. The CDR3 totals 12 residues. This CDR3 reads CASSLGSVEQFF. CDR3 bases: TGCGCCAGCAGCTTGGGGTCCGTTGAGCAGTTCTTC.

This clonotype was detected ten times or more. J is TRBJ2-7 and V is TRBV20-1; no definite D call. Trimming cost V 0 bases and J 5 bases, with 5 bases left between them. Per germline, CDR1 DFQATT and CDR2 SNEGSKA (reference sequence). The CDR3 covers 11 residues. Here the CDR3 reads CSARDGHEQYF. The DNA for the CDR3 is TGCAGTGCTAGAGATGGGCACGAGCAGTACTTC.

This clonotype was found many times. The chain joins TRBV5-1 to TRBJ1-1; maybe TRBD1 (5 bases). This CDR3 spans 16 amino acids. Trimming pared 0 bases from V and 0 bases from J, leaving 12 bases between. The germline CDR1 and CDR2 sequences are SGHRS and YFSETQ. CDR3 nucleotide sequence: TGCGCCAGCAGCTTGGGTTCCGGGGACCTGAACACTGAAGCTTTCTTT. Its protein is CASSLGSGDLNTEAFF.

This clonotype was seen ten or more times. J is TRBJ1-1 and V is TRBV5-1; tentatively, D is TRBD1 (5 bases). Germline loops: CDR1 SGHRS, CDR2 YFSETQ. This CDR3 region has 13 residues. Trimming stripped 0 bases from V and 6 bases from J, with 9 bases between. The CDR3 reads CASSLAGYSEAFF. CDR3 DNA: TGCGCCAGCAGCTTGGCAGGGTACTCTGAAGCTTTCTTT.

This clonotype was found many times. The rearrangement links TRBV19 to TRBJ2-7, with D perhaps matching TRBD2 (5 bases). Germline-derived CDR1 and CDR2 are LNHDA and SQIVND (reference sequence). Between the trimmed V and J ends, which lost 7 bases and 3 bases, there was a span of 13 bases. The CDR3 contains 13 residues. The CDR3 region is CASKEWGDYEQYF. CDR3 DNA: TGTGCCAGTAAGGAATGGGGAGACTACGAGCAGTACTTC.

This clonotype showed up many times. J is TRBJ1-2 and V is TRBV7-9; a weak D match, TRBD1 (5 bases). CDR1 and CDR2 from the germline V gene are SEHNR and FQNEAQ (reference sequence). V lost 6 bases and J 9 bases, leaving 26 bases between the germline ends. CDR3 length: 16 residues. The CDR3 protein is CASSFVIGGVVGRYTF. The CDR3 coding sequence is TGTGCCAGCAGTTTTGTTATCGGCGGAGTCGTGGGGCGCTACACCTTC.

The J gene is TRBJ2-7, the V gene TRBV20-1; the D gene is possibly TRBD1 (5 bases). The CDR3 is 13 residues long. Germline CDR1 and CDR2: DFQATT and SNEGSKA (reference sequence). The germline V and J ends were trimmed by 2 bases and 0 bases, with 8 bases remaining between them. CDR3 protein: CSARTGYSYEQYF. The CDR3 DNA sequence: TGCAGTGCTAGAACAGGTTACTCCTACGAGCAGTACTTC.

The sample holds many counts of this clonotype. This chain connects TRBV6-5 to TRBJ2-7; maybe TRBD1 (5 bases). The V end lost 5 bases, the J end lost 1 base, and 9 bases lay between the germline ends. The CDR3 covers 13 residues. The germline V gene has CDR1 MNHEY and CDR2 SVGAGI. The CDR3 sequence: CASSPGHSYEQYF. The CDR3 DNA is TGTGCCAGCAGTCCTGGACATTCCTACGAGCAGTACTTC.

At least ten counts were recorded for this clonotype. The CDR3 DNA reads TGTGCCAGCAGCTTAGGGGACAGGGGGCGCACCCAGCATTTT. Residues: CASSLGDRGRTQHF. The chain links TRBV5-6 to TRBJ1-5; TRBD1 matches 12 bases. Looked up from germline, CDR1 is SGHDT and CDR2 is YYEEEE. This CDR3 region has 14 residues. With V trimmed by 2 bases and J by 11 bases, 5 bases remained unmatched.

This clonotype showed up many times. The chain uses TRBV9 and TRBJ2-3, with D possibly matching TRBD2 (6 bases). CDR1 and CDR2 (germline): SGDLS, YYNGEE. Trimming removed 4 bases from V and 0 bases from J, with 15 bases in between. This CDR3 region has 16 residues. The CDR3 sequence is CASSIKDYLSTDTQYF. The CDR3, as DNA: TGTGCCAGCAGCATTAAGGACTATCTAAGCACAGATACGCAGTATTTT.

In this sample, this clonotype turned up many times. The CDR3 nucleotides are TGTGCCAGCAGTCCCAGATATAGCGAAGAGACCCAGTACTTC. As protein: CASSPRYSEETQYF. The chain carries TRBV12-3 or TRBV12-4 and TRBJ2-5; D possibly corresponds to TRBD2 (5 bases). Trimming cost V 5 bases and J 3 bases, with 13 bases left between them. This CDR3 region has 14 residues.

This clonotype was observed many times. The chain couples TRBV15 to TRBJ1-2; TRBD1 agrees at 9 bases. The CDR3 length is 17 residues. With V trimmed by 4 bases and J by 3 bases, 12 bases remained unmatched. The germline V gene encodes CDR1 LNHNV and CDR2 YYDKDF (reference sequence). Here the CDR3 DNA reads TGTGCCACCAGCACCGAGGGACAGGGCTCCGTTGACTATGGCTACACCTTC. This encodes CATSTEGQGSVDYGYTF.

This clonotype was observed at least ten times. The chain is built from TRBV7-9 and TRBJ2-7; weak D call: TRBD1 (6 bases). The V and J ends lost 7 bases and 2 bases respectively, with 9 bases between them. The CDR3 is 12 amino acids. Germline V gene lookup returns CDR1 SEHNR and CDR2 FQNEAQ (reference sequence). The CDR3 region has the DNA TGTGCCAGCAATGGGGGCCCCTACGAGCAGTACTTC. Translating it yields CASNGGPYEQYF.

This clonotype was observed many times. The gene calls are TRBV29-1 and TRBJ2-1, with D maybe TRBD2 (6 bases). The germline V and J ends were trimmed by 7 bases and 7 bases, with 8 bases remaining between them. The CDR3 loop spans 10 amino acids. Per germline, CDR1 SQVTM and CDR2 ANQGSEA. For the CDR3, the DNA is TGCAGCGCTGGAGGGAATGAGCAGTTCTTC. It encodes CSAGGNEQFF.

This clonotype was observed many times. V and J are TRBV13 and TRBJ2-1; possibly TRBD1 for D (5 bases). The CDR3 is made up of 12 amino acids. Deletions cut 4 bases from V and 12 bases from J, with 13 bases between. CDR1 is PRHDT, CDR2 FYEKMQ, per germline (reference sequence). The DNA for the CDR3 is TGTGCCAGCAGCTCCGGGCTCCAGGGGCAGTTCTTC. Residues: CASSSGLQGQFF.

In its sample, this clonotype is medium-sized (0.01 to 0.1%). The chain is built from TRBV7-2 and TRBJ2-7; no clear D. CDR3 length: 12 residues. The V gene's germline CDR1 is SGHTA and CDR2 FQGNSA. The V end was cut by 2 bases, the J end by 4 bases, with 6 bases between. CDR3 amino acids: CASSLRAYEQYF. Here the CDR3 DNA reads TGTGCCAGCAGCTTACGGGCGTACGAGCAGTACTTC.

There are many counts of this clonotype. The rearrangement uses TRBV3-1 and TRBJ2-3, with a tentative D call TRBD1 (5 bases). This CDR3 spans 14 amino acids. Germline V gene data show CDR1 as LGHDT and CDR2 as YNNKEL (reference sequence). Trimming took off 1 base at V and 2 bases at J, with 7 bases between the two ends. The CDR3 here is CASSQGQYTDTQYF. CDR3 sequence (DNA): TGTGCCAGCAGCCAAGGACAGTACACAGATACGCAGTATTTT.

Many counts were recorded for this clonotype. The chain carries TRBV5-1 and TRBJ1-1; D not resolved. The CDR3 loop spans 13 amino acids. Germline V gives CDR1 SGHRS, CDR2 YFSETQ. The germline V and J ends were trimmed by 1 base and 2 bases, with 6 bases remaining between them. The CDR3 DNA follows: TGCGCCAGCAGCTTGACAGCAAACACTGAAGCTTTCTTT. Translated: CASSLTANTEAFF.

This clonotype was found many times. This sequence joins TRBV20-1 and TRBJ2-7; TRBD1 agrees at 7 bases. Trimming cost V 1 base and J 0 bases; bases outside gene matches: 9. CDR3 length equals 16 residues. CDR1 and CDR2 from the germline V gene are DFQATT and SNEGSKA (reference sequence). CDR3 region: CSARAEQGLLSYEQYF. CDR3 coding DNA: TGCAGTGCTAGAGCCGAACAGGGGCTCCTCTCCTACGAGCAGTACTTC.

This clonotype was found many times. The J gene is TRBJ2-6, the V gene TRBV19; D is ambiguous. Per germline, CDR1 LNHDA and CDR2 SQIVND (reference sequence). V was shortened by 7 bases and J by 0 bases, with 10 bases between the two germline ends. The CDR3 contains 15 residues. Written as DNA, the CDR3 is TGTGCCAGTACTCCGGACCTCTCTGGGGCCAACGTCCTGACTTTC. This translates into CASTPDLSGANVLTF. Full variable domain (missing parts from reference TRBV19 and TRBJ2-6): DGGITQSPKYLFRKEGQNVTLSCEQNLNHDAMYWYRQDPGQGLRLIYYSQIVNDFQKGDIAEGYSVSREKKESFPLTVTSAQKNPTAFYLCASTPDLSGANVLTFGAGSRLTVL.

This clonotype occurred many times. The genes are TRBV7-9 and TRBJ2-3; 7 positions match TRBD1. The CDR3 contains 16 residues. Per germline, CDR1 SEHNR and CDR2 FQNEAQ (reference sequence). With V trimmed by 6 bases and J by 1 base, 10 bases remained unmatched. The CDR3 nucleotides read TGTGCCAGCAGGCAGACGCTGGGGACAGGCACAGATACGCAGTATTTT. Its translation: CASRQTLGTGTDTQYF. The complete variable domain, with remaining parts taken from reference TRBV7-9 and TRBJ2-3, reads DTGVSQNPRHKITKRGQNVTFRCDPISEHNRLYWYRQTLGQGPEFLTYFQNEAQLEKSRLLSDRFSAERPKGSFSTLEIQRTEQGDSAMYLCASRQTLGTGTDTQYFGPGTRLTVL.

By sample share, this clonotype is medium-sized. V and J are TRBV5-6 and TRBJ2-2, with 7 bases aligning to TRBD1. After removal of 5 bases from V and 5 bases from J, the junction contained 3 bases not matched to a gene. CDR1 and CDR2 (germline): SGHDT, YYEEEE. The CDR3 contains 13 residues. CDR3 nucleotide sequence: TGTGCCAGCAGTCCGACAGGGACCGGGGAGCTGTTTTTT. Its protein product is CASSPTGTGELFF. Variable domain in full (rest from reference TRBV5-6 and TRBJ2-2): DAGVTQSPTHLIKTRGQQVTLRCSPKSGHDTVSWYQQALGQGPQFIFQYYEEEERQRGNFPDRFSGHQFPNYSSELNVNALLLGDSALYLCASSPTGTGELFFGEGSRLTVL.

This clonotype was counted at least ten times. The V and J genes are TRBV29-1 and TRBJ1-1, with D perhaps TRBD1 (6 bases). The V end was cut by 7 bases, the J end by 6 bases, with 24 bases between. Germline V lookup: CDR1 SQVTM, CDR2 ANQGSEA. The CDR3 is made up of 15 amino acids. The CDR3 DNA reads TGCAGCGGACCTCATTGGGGGTCGAAGGGGGCTGAAGCTTTCTTT. This encodes CSGPHWGSKGAEAFF. Combining the CDR3 with reference TRBV29-1 and TRBJ1-1 gives the whole variable domain SAVISQKPSRDICQRGTSLTIQCQVDSQVTMMFWYRQQPGQSLTLIATANQGSEATYESGFVIDKFPISRPNLTFSTLTVSNMSPEDSSIYLCSGPHWGSKGAEAFFGQGTRLTVV.

This clonotype occurred many times. The chain combines TRBV5-1 with TRBJ1-2; D is uncertain. The V end lost 1 base, the J end lost 8 bases, and 12 bases lay between the germline ends. CDR3 length: 13 amino acids. From germline, CDR1 is SGHRS and CDR2 YFSETQ. The CDR3 nucleotides read TGCGCCAGCAGCTTGAATCCTGGGTCCGGCTACACCTTC. It encodes CASSLNPGSGYTF.

Only a few counts were recorded for this clonotype. The V and J genes are TRBV30 and TRBJ2-3; D is unclear. Germline V gene data show CDR1 as GTSNPN and CDR2 as SVGIG (reference sequence). There are 15 residues in the CDR3. The germline V and J ends were trimmed by 1 base and 2 bases, with 13 bases remaining between them. For the CDR3, the DNA is TGTGCCTGGAGTGGGCTATTGGACCCCACAGATACGCAGTATTTT. It is translated as CAWSGLLDPTDTQYF.

This clonotype was recorded many times. The chain joins TRBV7-9 to TRBJ1-1; D ambiguous. V was pared by 1 base and J by 0 bases, with 6 bases between. Germline CDR1 and CDR2: SEHNR and FQNEAQ (reference sequence). This CDR3 has 14 residues. The CDR3, as DNA: TGTGCCAGCAGCTTAGGAGGAATGAACACTGAAGCTTTCTTT. Translation gives CASSLGGMNTEAFF.

This clonotype appeared many times. The V call is TRBV2, the J call TRBJ2-3; weak D call: TRBD1 (6 bases). The length of the CDR3 is 19 residues. The germline V gene encodes CDR1 SNHLY and CDR2 FYNNEI. Trimming shortened V by 0 bases and J by 0 bases, and 19 bases separated the two germline ends. The DNA for the CDR3 is TGTGCCAGCAGTGAAGCGCTTGGACAGTTGTCAACTAGCACAGATACGCAGTATTTT. Amino acid sequence: CASSEALGQLSTSTDTQYF.

The sample holds many counts of this clonotype. The chain carries TRBV15 and TRBJ1-1, with TRBD1 identical over 8 bases. V was pared by 0 bases and J by 0 bases, with 3 bases of the junction left unmatched. From germline, CDR1 is LNHNV and CDR2 YYDKDF (reference sequence). The CDR3 is 16 residues long. CDR3 in amino acids: CATSRDVGQVNTEAFF. The CDR3 region has the DNA TGTGCCACCAGCAGAGATGTGGGACAGGTGAACACTGAAGCTTTCTTT.

This clonotype was recorded at least ten times. The chain has TRBV6-5 and TRBJ1-4, with D hard to call. The CDR3 runs 15 residues. The germline gives CDR1 MNHEY, CDR2 SVGAGI. The ends were cut back, 6 bases at V and 0 bases at J, with 11 bases in the middle. CDR3 in amino acids: CASSHAIATNEKLFF. CDR3 sequence (DNA): TGTGCCAGCAGCCACGCCATCGCAACTAATGAAAAACTGTTTTTT.